This T cell receptor (beta chain) derives from a study of T cell responses to AZD1222 COVID-19 vaccine. This CDR3 has 12 residues. J was trimmed by 3 bases and V by 10 bases; bases with no gene match: 5. Germline CDR1 reads LGHDT; CDR2 reads YNNKEL (reference sequence). The assay was immunoSEQ multiplex PCR, and TCRdb's table has in-frame clones only and misses some. The repertoire holds 100,000 to 130,000 clones, with about nine tenths as singletons. This sequence was found in an adult in good health. J is TRBJ1-2 and V is TRBV3-1 (or the pseudogene TRBV3-2); TRBD1 matches at 7 bases. Sequenced here: peripheral blood, sampled on day 0 of MenACWY control vaccination. This chain's CDR3 is CAIPGTDYGYTF. The DNA of the CDR3 is TGTGCCATCCCCGGGACAGACTATGGCTACACCTTC.